This T cell receptor beta chain comes out of a study of OX40 agonist ivuxolimab in advanced cancers. Study-wide points: At doses 0.1 to 3.0 mg/kg, CD4+ and CD8+ clones expanded.

Germline V gene lookup returns CDR1 MNHEY and CDR2 SMNVEV (reference sequence). V gave up 4 bases and J gave up 1 base, with 10 bases separating them. CDR3 size: 14 residues. A note on this clone: Its antigen is not known.

TCRdb's table, derived via immunoSEQ multiplex PCR, lists solely in-frame clones and lacks some. In the table there are about 73,000 clones, roughly 92% of which are singletons. This TCR was recovered from an adult with an advanced solid tumor such as melanoma, head and neck, liver or kidney cancer. The V gene is TRBV27, the J gene TRBJ1-1; D remains unclear. The material was CD4+ or CD8+ T cells sorted from blood, obtained in a trial of the OX40 agonist ivuxolimab. CDR3 sequence: CASSYSTRNTEAFF. CDR3 DNA sequence: TGTGCCAGCAGTTACTCGACGAGGAACACTGAAGCTTTCTTT.